These 21 T cell receptor beta chains were sequenced from one sample in a study of blood T cells in healthy people across ages. The second PCR ran about 6 to 11 cycles with a sample-barcoded 5' primer and J-beta primers. TCRdb re-analysed the 5' RACE reads in MiXCR, keeping a single row per CDR3 protein. The sample lists about 800,000 distinct CDR3 sequences; about 45% were seen once. Sequenced input: blood. The source of these receptors is a man aged 80 or over in good health.

This clonotype was recorded at least ten times. The CDR3 sequence: CASSLGRSLSYEQYF. In DNA form, the CDR3 reads TGTGCCAGCAGCTTGGGGAGGTCCCTCTCCTACGAGCAGTACTTC. V and J are TRBV5-5 and TRBJ2-7; D is perhaps TRBD2 (5 bases). Trimming stripped 0 bases from V and 0 bases from J, with 10 bases between. CDR3 length equals 15 residues. From germline, CDR1 is SGHKS and CDR2 YYEKEE (reference sequence).

This clonotype was detected a few times. J is TRBJ2-5 and V is TRBV7-2; D uncertain. The CDR3 contains 13 residues. In germline, CDR1 is SGHTA, CDR2 FQGNSA. The V and J ends lost 0 bases and 7 bases respectively, with 9 bases between them. The CDR3 region is CASSLAAAWTQYF. The CDR3 nucleotides read TGTGCCAGCAGCTTAGCGGCTGCTTGGACCCAGTACTTC.

The chain combines TRBV2 with TRBJ2-1; a possible D gene is TRBD2 (5 bases). The CDR3 loop spans 16 amino acids. The germline V and J ends were trimmed by 2 bases and 7 bases, with 18 bases remaining between them. From germline, CDR1 is SNHLY and CDR2 FYNNEI. CDR3 amino acids: CASSERLRLFMNEQFF. DNA of the CDR3: TGTGCCAGCAGTGAAAGGTTGAGACTATTTATGAATGAGCAGTTCTTC.

This chain joins TRBV20-1 and TRBJ2-3; 11 nucleotides agree with TRBD2. The CDR3 covers 16 residues. V trimming: 3 bases; J trimming: 3 bases; junction bases outside the gene matches: 8. CDR1 is DFQATT and CDR2 is SNEGSKA in the germline V gene (reference sequence). The CDR3 sequence is CSASHRLAGITDTQYF. The CDR3 DNA sequence: TGCAGTGCTAGTCACAGACTAGCGGGAATAACAGATACGCAGTATTTT.

This clonotype appeared a few times. V is TRBV28 and J is TRBJ2-5, with TRBD1 matching 10 bases. The CDR3 extends over 15 amino acids. With V trimmed by 5 bases and J by 3 bases, 6 bases remained unmatched. Germline CDR1 MDHEN, CDR2 SYDVKM. As DNA, the CDR3 is TGTGCCAGCAGTAAAGCCGGGACAGGGGAAGAGACCCAGTACTTC. Its translation: CASSKAGTGEETQYF.

The J gene is TRBJ2-3, the V gene TRBV29-1; 9 bases are shared with TRBD2. There are 13 residues in the CDR3. V was clipped by 7 bases and J by 4 bases; unmatched bases: 6. Per the germline V gene, CDR1 is SQVTM and CDR2 is ANQGSEA. The CDR3 region is CSAAGGNSDTQYF. The CDR3, as DNA: TGCAGCGCCGCGGGGGGGAATTCAGATACGCAGTATTTT.

Many counts were recorded for this clonotype. V gene TRBV28 combines with J gene TRBJ2-3; 7 bases align to TRBD1. Per germline, CDR1 MDHEN and CDR2 SYDVKM. This CDR3 has 13 residues. V lost 5 bases to trimming and J lost 6 bases; unmatched junction nucleotides: 5. Here the CDR3 DNA reads TGTGCCAGCAGTCTACTACAGGGGGATACGCAGTATTTT. Protein sequence: CASSLLQGDTQYF.

The chain uses TRBV7-9 and TRBJ1-3, with no clear D. Germline-derived CDR1 and CDR2 are SEHNR and FQNEAQ (reference sequence). The V end was cut by 5 bases, the J end by 0 bases, with 2 bases between. The CDR3 has 12 residues. DNA of the CDR3: TGTGCCAGCAGCGCCTCTGGAAACACCATATATTTT. It encodes CASSASGNTIYF.

The chain employs TRBV2 and TRBJ2-7, with D possibly TRBD2 on 6 matching bases. V shed 1 base and J shed 2 bases, with 12 bases lying between them. Looked up from germline, CDR1 is SNHLY and CDR2 is FYNNEI. CDR3 length: 15 residues. The CDR3, as DNA: TGTGCCAGCAGTGAAGGTGGCGGGGCCGCCTACGAGCAGTACTTC. Translating gives CASSEGGGAAYEQYF.

The rearrangement links TRBV28 to TRBJ2-5; D call uncertain. Trimming took 3 bases from V and 12 from J, leaving 11 bases between them. This CDR3 region has 11 residues. Germline lookup yields CDR1 MDHEN and CDR2 SYDVKM. Written as DNA, the CDR3 is TGTGCCAGCAGTTTTGCCCAGGAGAAGTACTTC. It specifies CASSFAQEKYF.

This clonotype was detected only once. The genes are TRBV27 and TRBJ2-5, with 11 nucleotides matching TRBD2. The CDR3 runs to 18 residues. The junction had 20 bases not matched to a gene; V was cut back by 3 bases and J by 11 bases. CDR1 is MNHEY, CDR2 SMNVEV, per germline (reference sequence). The CDR3 is CASSFTPFVTSGNSKQYF. The DNA of the CDR3 is TGTGCCAGCAGTTTTACCCCCTTCGTGACTAGCGGGAATAGTAAGCAGTACTTC.

The rearrangement uses TRBV20-1 and TRBJ1-5; D is ambiguous. Germline V CDR1 and CDR2: DFQATT, SNEGSKA (reference sequence). CDR3 length equals 15 residues. With 0 bases removed from V and 1 base from J, the gap between germline ends came to 10 bases. CDR3 bases: TGCAGTGCTAGAGAACCGGCGGTAAGCAATCAGCCCCAGCATTTT. Amino acids: CSAREPAVSNQPQHF.

Concerning this clonotype: At one of its ends the junction is not consistent with the germline gene, which may arise from a read error. The rearrangement joins TRBV19 to TRBJ2-1; no clear D gene. Germline V gene data show CDR1 as LNHDA and CDR2 as SQIVND (reference sequence). The CDR3 is 16 residues long. The CDR3 region has the DNA TGTACCAGTAGTATAGATCTAATGGGCCCCGTTCCGGAGCAGTTCTTC. Its translation: CTSSIDLMGPVPEQFF. The whole variable domain, remainder taken from reference TRBV19 and TRBJ2-1, is DGGITQSPKYLFRKEGQNVTLSCEQNLNHDAMYWYRQDPGQGLRLIYYSQIVNDFQKGDIAEGYSVSREKKESFPLTVTSAQKNPTAFYLCTSSIDLMGPVPEQFFGPGTRLTVL.

This rearrangement joins TRBV7-2 to TRBJ1-5; no clear D. The ends were cut back, 6 bases at V and 3 bases at J, with 15 bases in the middle. Germline V gene lookup returns CDR1 SGHTA and CDR2 FQGNSA. The CDR3 covers 15 residues. The CDR3 DNA reads as TGTGCCAGCAGTCGACTGAAGGGTCCCAATCAGCCCCAGCATTTT. Its translation: CASSRLKGPNQPQHF.

This clonotype was observed at least ten times. The genes are TRBV20-1 and TRBJ2-1; TRBD2 aligns across 9 bases. The germline CDR1 and CDR2 sequences are DFQATT and SNEGSKA (reference sequence). V was clipped by 1 base and J by 1 base; unmatched bases: 2. This CDR3 is built from 15 residues. The CDR3 nucleotides read TGCAGTGCTAGAGGGACTAGCGCATCCTACAATGAGCAGTTCTTC. This codes for CSARGTSASYNEQFF.

The chain employs TRBV2 and TRBJ2-7, with D uncertain. Per the germline V gene, CDR1 is SNHLY and CDR2 is FYNNEI. This CDR3 spans 11 amino acids. The ends were cut back, 6 bases at V and 6 bases at J, with 9 bases in the middle. CDR3 nucleotide sequence: TGTGCCAGCAGGGGGTATGGCGAGCAGTACTTC. Its translation is CASRGYGEQYF.

This clonotype was detected ten times or more. The chain recombines TRBV28 with TRBJ2-5; the D is unclear. CDR1 and CDR2 from the germline V gene are MDHEN and SYDVKM. The CDR3 is made up of 11 amino acids. With 6 bases removed from V and 7 bases from J, the gap between germline ends came to 9 bases. The CDR3 DNA reads TGTGCCAGCAGCCCAATGGGGACCCAGTACTTC. Amino acid sequence: CASSPMGTQYF.

This chain joins TRBV28 and TRBJ2-2, with D perhaps being TRBD1 or TRBD2 (5 bases each). The CDR3 has 16 amino acids. V was clipped by 7 bases and J by 3 bases, with 18 bases between them. CDR1 and CDR2 (germline): MDHEN, SYDVKM. The CDR3 reads CASTFPGRPDTGELFF. Here the CDR3 DNA reads TGTGCCAGCACCTTTCCGGGACGCCCAGACACCGGGGAGCTGTTTTTT.

In this sample, this clonotype turned up many times. V and J are TRBV12-3 or TRBV12-4 and TRBJ2-5; 12 bases fit TRBD2. This CDR3 has 15 residues. V lost 5 bases to trimming and J lost 4 bases; unmatched junction nucleotides: 5. CDR3: CASSEPGLAGETQYF. The CDR3 nucleotides are TGTGCCAGCAGTGAACCGGGACTAGCGGGAGAGACCCAGTACTTC.

The sample holds a few counts of this clonotype. The chain is built from TRBV28 and TRBJ2-7; TRBD2 is a possible D gene (6 bases). Germline assignment: CDR1 MDHEN and CDR2 SYDVKM. The ends were cut back, 7 bases at V and 3 bases at J, with 25 bases in the middle. This CDR3 region has 17 residues. CDR3 amino acids: CASTQPHRAGIVYEQYF. As DNA, the CDR3 is TGTGCCAGCACCCAACCCCATCGGGCGGGAATAGTCTACGAGCAGTACTTC. Together with reference TRBV28 and TRBJ2-7, the CDR3 gives the full variable domain: DVKVTQSSRYLVKRTGEKVFLECVQDMDHENMFWYRQDPGLGLRLIYFSYDVKMKEKGDIPEGYSVSREKKERFSLILESASTNQTSMYLCASTQPHRAGIVYEQYFGPGTRLTVT.

The table lists this clonotype with many counts. V usage is TRBV7-2 and J usage is TRBJ2-3; TRBD1 matches 10 bases. Germline CDR1 SGHTA, CDR2 FQGNSA. After removal of 2 bases from V and 10 bases from J, the junction contained 6 bases not matched to a gene. The CDR3 sequence is 14 residues long. The CDR3 reads CASSLLDRGTPQYF. The CDR3 DNA follows: TGTGCCAGCAGCTTATTGGACAGGGGGACGCCGCAGTATTTT.